This is a list of T cell receptor beta chains from one sample in a study of neoadjuvant nivolumab and ipilimumab in lung cancer. The method was immunoSEQ multiplex PCR; TCRdb's version includes in-frame clones alone and lacks a portion of them. The sample has 25,000 to 35,000 clones, roughly nine tenths seen once. Sequenced material: peripheral blood, taken after neoadjuvant nivolumab, alone or with ipilimumab, at or shortly before surgery. The origin of the receptors is an adult with non-small cell lung cancer. CDR3s include the opening cysteine and the closing phenylalanine or tryptophan. Each record gives: V gene, CDR3 length, D gene, J gene, clone size, CDR3 DNA, CDR3 protein. A D gene is named only where the DNA matches it firmly. Not all rows give a size; the values are once, few, many and, for expanded clones, a class.

TRBV4-1	15	.	TRBJ2-4	.	TGCGCCAGCAGCCAAGATCCTCCAGGTAAAAACATTCAGTACTTC	CASSQDPPGKNIQYF
TRBV27	13	.	TRBJ2-5	.	TGTGCCAGCCGTTCGCACTCCCAAGAGACCCAGTACTTC	CASRSHSQETQYF
TRBV2	14	.	TRBJ2-2	.	TGTGCCAGTACAGGGTCGAGGAACACCGGGGAGCTGTTTTTT	CASTGSRNTGELFF
TRBV18	14	.	TRBJ2-5	.	TGTGCCAGCTCTCCCAGACAGAGCCAAGAGACCCAGTACTTC	CASSPRQSQETQYF
TRBV7-2	17	TRBD2	TRBJ2-7	.	TGTGCCAGCAGCCTCGTCGGACTAGCGGGGGCAACCTACGAGCAGTACTTC	CASSLVGLAGATYEQYF
TRBV4-2	18	TRBD2	TRBJ2-7	.	TGTGCCAGCAGCCCACCGGGACTAGCGGGGGGGAGAACGTACGAGCAGTACTTC	CASSPPGLAGGRTYEQYF
TRBV27	15	TRBD1	TRBJ1-4	.	TGTGCCAGCAGTCCCTTGGACAGGGCGGGCGAAAAACTGTTTTTT	CASSPLDRAGEKLFF
TRBV7-6	11	.	TRBJ2-5	few	TGTGCCAGCAGCTTCCAAGAGACCCAGTACTTC	CASSFQETQYF
TRBV5-1	15	TRBD2	TRBJ2-1	.	TGCGCCAGCAGCTTGCCAGCGGGGGGTTACAATGAGCAGTTCTTC	CASSLPAGGYNEQFF
TRBV29-1	13	.	TRBJ2-5	.	TGCAGCGTTGCCGGGACGAGGTCCGGGGCCCAGTACTTC	CSVAGTRSGAQYF
TRBV5-5	13	.	TRBJ1-2	once	TGTGCCAGCAGCCCCCCCGGTCAGGGTGGCTACACCTTC	CASSPPGQGGYTF
TRBV29-1	15	TRBD1	TRBJ2-1	once	TGCAGCGTTGAACGCGGGACAGGGTCGGACAATGAGCAGTTCTTC	CSVERGTGSDNEQFF
TRBV5-4	15	.	TRBJ1-6	.	TGTGCCAGCAGCTCTCCCGGGGTCAGGAATTCACCCCTCCACTTT	CASSSPGVRNSPLHF
TRBV7-2	16	.	TRBJ2-7	.	TGTGCCAGCAGCCGAGAGTTGGTCAGGCCTCTTCCCGAGCAGTACTTC	CASSRELVRPLPEQYF
TRBV5-6	12	.	TRBJ2-5	once	TGTGCCAGCAGCTCCGGAGGCGAGACCCAGTACTTC	CASSSGGETQYF
TRBV7-2	16	TRBD1	TRBJ1-5	.	TGTGCCAGCAGCTTGGGCCCCGGGACAGGGCGTCAGCCCCAGCATTTT	CASSLGPGTGRQPQHF
TRBV6-1	15	TRBD1	TRBJ1-6	few	TGTGCCAGCAGTCCGAGGGGGGACAGGGGTTCACCCCTCCACTTT	CASSPRGDRGSPLHF
TRBV29-1	16	TRBD1	TRBJ2-2	.	TGCAGCGTTTCACCGGCCGGGACAGGGGGGGCCGGGGAGCTGTTTTTT	CSVSPAGTGGAGELFF
TRBV5-4	14	.	TRBJ1-6	.	TGTGCCAGCAGGTGGGCAGCGAGCGATTCACCCCTCCACTTT	CASRWAASDSPLHF
TRBV7-9	13	.	TRBJ1-2	few	TGTGCCAGCAGCGGAGCGGCAGGGGAGTTCTACACCTTC	CASSGAAGEFYTF
TRBV9	13	.	TRBJ2-5	.	TGTGCCAGCAGCGTAGGGCAGCAAGAGACCCAGTACTTC	CASSVGQQETQYF
TRBV5-4	14	.	TRBJ1-2	.	TGTGCCAGCAGCTTGGCCGGGATTAACTATGGCTACACCTTC	CASSLAGINYGYTF
TRBV4-1	14	.	TRBJ1-1	.	TGCGCCAGCAGCTCCCGACAGCAGACCACTGAAGCTTTCTTT	CASSSRQQTTEAFF
TRBV4-1	18	TRBD2	TRBJ2-2	.	TGCGCCAGCAGCCCCGGGACTAGCGGGCCCCCGAGGACCGGGGAGCTGTTTTTT	CASSPGTSGPPRTGELFF
TRBV10-3	14	TRBD1	TRBJ1-2	.	TGTGCCATCAGTGAGTCGGGACAGGTTTATGGCTACACCTTC	CAISESGQVYGYTF
TRBV6-1	15	.	TRBJ1-6	.	TGTGCCAGCAGTGGGTGGGGGGGCCAGGTGTCACCCCTCCACTTT	CASSGWGGQVSPLHF
TRBV5-1	14	TRBD1	TRBJ1-2	.	TGCGCCAGCAGCCTGGGACAGCCCCCCTATGGCTACACCTTC	CASSLGQPPYGYTF
TRBV6-1	14	.	TRBJ2-3	.	TGTGCCAGCAGTGCCCCCACGACCGGGGGAACGCAGTATTTT	CASSAPTTGGTQYF
TRBV19	14	.	TRBJ2-2	.	TGTGCCAGTAGTATTAACGGATACACCGGGGAGCTGTTTTTT	CASSINGYTGELFF
TRBV7-2	18	TRBD2	TRBJ2-7	.	TGTGCCAGCAGCTTAGTCTCCGGGACTAGCGGGGGGTACTACGAGCAGTACTTC	CASSLVSGTSGGYYEQYF
TRBV4-2	16	TRBD1	TRBJ1-5	.	TGTGCCAGCAGCCAAGAGACAGGGGCTGGGAATCAGCCCCAGCATTTT	CASSQETGAGNQPQHF
TRBV6-1	14	.	TRBJ1-4	once	TGTGCCAGCAGTGAAGGACGGGGGGTCGGAAAACTGTTTTTT	CASSEGRGVGKLFF
TRBV20-1	11	.	TRBJ2-2	.	TGCGGCGGGGTTGGCACCGGGGAGCTGTTTTTT	CGGVGTGELFF
TRBV7-3	13	.	TRBJ1-6	once	TGTGCCAGCAGTCGGCAGCGAGATTCACCCCTCCACTTT	CASSRQRDSPLHF
TRBV5-6	15	TRBD1	TRBJ1-5	.	TGTGCCAGCAGCTTGTGGGACAGGGGGCATCAGCCCCAGCATTTT	CASSLWDRGHQPQHF
TRBV5-1	15	.	TRBJ1-1	once	TGCGCCAGCAGCCTCTCGGGCCCGCCGAACACTGAAGCTTTCTTT	CASSLSGPPNTEAFF
TRBV5-1	14	.	TRBJ2-1	.	TGCGCCAGCGGACCGACGGATACCTACAATGAGCAGTTCTTC	CASGPTDTYNEQFF
TRBV2	13	.	TRBJ1-1	few	TGTGCCAGCAGTGTTGACTTCCTTGACGCATCTTTCTTT	CASSVDFLDASFF
TRBV9	17	TRBD2	TRBJ2-1	once	TGTGCCAGCAGCGTAGAACTAGCGGGGTACTCCTACAATGAGCAGTTCTTC	CASSVELAGYSYNEQFF